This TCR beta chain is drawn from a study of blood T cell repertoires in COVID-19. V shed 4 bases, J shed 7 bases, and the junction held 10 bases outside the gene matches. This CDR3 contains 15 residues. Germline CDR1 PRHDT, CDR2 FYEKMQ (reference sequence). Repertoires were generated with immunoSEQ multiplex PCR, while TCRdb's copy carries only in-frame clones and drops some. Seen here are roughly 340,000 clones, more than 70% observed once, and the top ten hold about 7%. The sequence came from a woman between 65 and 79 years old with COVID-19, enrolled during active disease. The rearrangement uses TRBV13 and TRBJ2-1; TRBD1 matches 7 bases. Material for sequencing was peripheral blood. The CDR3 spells CASSSGQFNWNEQFF. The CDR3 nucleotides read TGTGCCAGCAGCTCGGGACAGTTCAATTGGAATGAGCAGTTCTTC.